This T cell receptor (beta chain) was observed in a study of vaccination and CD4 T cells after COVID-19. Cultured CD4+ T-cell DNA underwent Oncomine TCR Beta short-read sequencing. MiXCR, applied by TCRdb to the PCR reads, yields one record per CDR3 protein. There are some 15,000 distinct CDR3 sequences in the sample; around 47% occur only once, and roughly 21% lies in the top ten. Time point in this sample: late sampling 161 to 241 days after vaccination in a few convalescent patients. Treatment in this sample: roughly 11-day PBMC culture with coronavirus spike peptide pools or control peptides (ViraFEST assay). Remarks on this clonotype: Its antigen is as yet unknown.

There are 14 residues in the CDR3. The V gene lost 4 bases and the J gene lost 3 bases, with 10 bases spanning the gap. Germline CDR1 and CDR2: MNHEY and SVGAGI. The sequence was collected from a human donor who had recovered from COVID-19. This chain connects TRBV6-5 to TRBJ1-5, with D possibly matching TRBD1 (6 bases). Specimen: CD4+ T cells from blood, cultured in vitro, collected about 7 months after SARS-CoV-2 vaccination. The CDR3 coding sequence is TGTGCCAGCAGTTCACAGGGTTACAATCAGCCCCAGCATTTT. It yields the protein CASSSQGYNQPQHF.